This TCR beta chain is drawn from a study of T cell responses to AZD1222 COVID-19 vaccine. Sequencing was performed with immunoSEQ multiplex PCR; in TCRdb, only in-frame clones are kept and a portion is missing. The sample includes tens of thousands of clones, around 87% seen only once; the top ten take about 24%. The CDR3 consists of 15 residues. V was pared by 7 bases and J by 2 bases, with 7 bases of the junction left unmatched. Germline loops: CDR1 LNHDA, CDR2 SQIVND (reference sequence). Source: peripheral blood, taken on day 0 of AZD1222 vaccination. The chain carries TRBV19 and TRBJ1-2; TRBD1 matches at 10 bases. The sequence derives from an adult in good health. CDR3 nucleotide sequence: TGTGCCAGTAACCTCCCGGGACAGGGGAACTATGGCTACACCTTC. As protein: CASNLPGQGNYGYTF.